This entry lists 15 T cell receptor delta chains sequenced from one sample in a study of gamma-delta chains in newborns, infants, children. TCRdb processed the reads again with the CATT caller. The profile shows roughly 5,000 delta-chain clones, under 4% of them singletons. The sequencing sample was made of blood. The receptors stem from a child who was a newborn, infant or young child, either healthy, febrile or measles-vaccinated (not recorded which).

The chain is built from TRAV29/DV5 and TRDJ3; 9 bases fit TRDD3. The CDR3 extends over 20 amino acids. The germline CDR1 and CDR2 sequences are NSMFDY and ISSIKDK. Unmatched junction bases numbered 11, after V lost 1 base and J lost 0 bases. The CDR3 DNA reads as TGTGCAGCAAGCTCTTTGTACTGGGGGACCCGCTCCTGGGACACCCGACAGATGTTTTTC. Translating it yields CAASSLYWGTRSWDTRQMFF.

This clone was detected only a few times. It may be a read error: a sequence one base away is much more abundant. CDR3 sequence (DNA): TGTGCCTGTGACCACCGCGGAGGGGACTTGGGCACCGATAAACCCATCTTT. Its protein is CACDHRGGDLGTDKPIF. This chain connects TRDV2 to TRDJ1; a weak D match, TRDD3 (5 bases). The CDR3 contains 17 residues. Germline V CDR1 and CDR2: GEAIGNYY, EKD.

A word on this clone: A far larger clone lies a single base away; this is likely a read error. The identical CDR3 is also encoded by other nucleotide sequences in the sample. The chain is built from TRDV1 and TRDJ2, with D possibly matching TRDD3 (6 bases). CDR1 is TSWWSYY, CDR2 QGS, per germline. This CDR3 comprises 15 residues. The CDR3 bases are TGTGCTCTTGGGGAACTAGGGATATTGACTGCACAACTCTTCTTT. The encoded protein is CALGELGILTAQLFF.

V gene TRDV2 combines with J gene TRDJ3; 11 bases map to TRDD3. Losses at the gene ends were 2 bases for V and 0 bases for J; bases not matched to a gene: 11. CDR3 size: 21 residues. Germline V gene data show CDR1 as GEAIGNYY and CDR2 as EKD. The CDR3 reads CACDNNWGIIQSSWDTRQMFF. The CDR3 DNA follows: TGTGCCTGTGACAACAACTGGGGGATAATACAGAGCTCCTGGGACACCCGACAGATGTTTTTC.

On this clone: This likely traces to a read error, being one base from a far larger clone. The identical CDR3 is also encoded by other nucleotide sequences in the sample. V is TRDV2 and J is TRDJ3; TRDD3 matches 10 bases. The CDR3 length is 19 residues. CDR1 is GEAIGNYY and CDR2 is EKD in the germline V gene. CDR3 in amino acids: CACDWGISLESWDTRQMFF. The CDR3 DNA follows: TGTGCCTGCGACTGGGGGATTTCCTTGGAGTCCTGGGACACCCGACAAATGTTTTTC.

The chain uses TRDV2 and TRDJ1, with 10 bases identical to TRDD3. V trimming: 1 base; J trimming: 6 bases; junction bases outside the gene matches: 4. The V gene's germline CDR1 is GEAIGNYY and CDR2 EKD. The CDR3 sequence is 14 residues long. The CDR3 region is CACDTGDTQNKLIF. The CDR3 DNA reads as TGTGCCTGTGACACGGGGGATACGCAGAATAAACTCATCTTT.

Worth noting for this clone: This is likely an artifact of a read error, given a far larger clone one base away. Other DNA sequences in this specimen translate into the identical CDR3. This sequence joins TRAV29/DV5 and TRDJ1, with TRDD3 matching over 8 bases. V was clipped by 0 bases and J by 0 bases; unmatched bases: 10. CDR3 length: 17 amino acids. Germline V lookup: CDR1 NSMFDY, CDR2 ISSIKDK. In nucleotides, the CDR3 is TGTGCAGCAAGCGCAGGGATACGAAACGGGTACACCGATAAACTCATCTTT. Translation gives CAASAGIRNGYTDKLIF.

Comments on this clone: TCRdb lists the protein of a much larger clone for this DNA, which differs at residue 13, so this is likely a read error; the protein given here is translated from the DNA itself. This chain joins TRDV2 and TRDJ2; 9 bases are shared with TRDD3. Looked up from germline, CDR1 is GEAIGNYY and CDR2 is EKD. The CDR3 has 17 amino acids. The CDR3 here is CACDTVTGGALTVQLFF. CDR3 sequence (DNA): TGTGCCTGTGACACGGTAACTGGGGGAGCTTTGACAGTACAACTCTTCTTT.

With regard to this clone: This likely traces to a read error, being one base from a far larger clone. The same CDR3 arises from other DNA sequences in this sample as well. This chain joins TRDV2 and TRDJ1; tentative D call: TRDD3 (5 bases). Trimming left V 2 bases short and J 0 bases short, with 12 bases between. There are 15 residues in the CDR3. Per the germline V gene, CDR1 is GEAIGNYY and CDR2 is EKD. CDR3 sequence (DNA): TGTGCCTGTGACAGTACCGGGGGGTACACCGATAAACTCATCTTT. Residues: CACDSTGGYTDKLIF.

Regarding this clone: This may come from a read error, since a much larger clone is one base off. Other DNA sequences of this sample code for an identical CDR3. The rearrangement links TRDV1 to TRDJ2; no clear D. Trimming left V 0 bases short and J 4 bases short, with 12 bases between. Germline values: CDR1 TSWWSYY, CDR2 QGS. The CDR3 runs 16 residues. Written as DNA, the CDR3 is TGTGCTCTTGGGGAACTACGAGGGTACGCGACAGCACAACTCTTCTTT. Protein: CALGELRGYATAQLFF.

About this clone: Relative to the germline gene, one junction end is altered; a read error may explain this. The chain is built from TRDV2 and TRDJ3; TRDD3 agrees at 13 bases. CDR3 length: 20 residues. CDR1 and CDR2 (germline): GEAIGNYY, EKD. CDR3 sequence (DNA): TGTGCCTGTGACAAAAAGTACTGGGGGATACGCTCCTGGGACGCCCGACAGGTGTTTTTC. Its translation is CACDKKYWGIRSWDARQVFF.

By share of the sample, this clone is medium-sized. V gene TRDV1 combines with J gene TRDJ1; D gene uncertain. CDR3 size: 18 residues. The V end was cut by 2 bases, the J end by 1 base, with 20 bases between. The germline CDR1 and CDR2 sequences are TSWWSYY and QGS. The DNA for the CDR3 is TGTGCTCTTGGGGAAAACTACGGCGGGGTCAAGCGCACCGATAAACTCATCTTT. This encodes CALGENYGGVKRTDKLIF.

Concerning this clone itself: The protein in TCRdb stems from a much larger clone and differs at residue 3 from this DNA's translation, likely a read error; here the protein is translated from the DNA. CDR3 protein: CARDTWGIGGDTDKLIF. CDR3 DNA: TGTGCCCGTGACACCTGGGGGATAGGAGGGGACACCGATAAACTCATCTTT. V gene TRDV2 combines with J gene TRDJ1; TRDD3 matches at 10 bases. In germline, CDR1 is GEAIGNYY, CDR2 EKD. There are 17 residues in the CDR3.

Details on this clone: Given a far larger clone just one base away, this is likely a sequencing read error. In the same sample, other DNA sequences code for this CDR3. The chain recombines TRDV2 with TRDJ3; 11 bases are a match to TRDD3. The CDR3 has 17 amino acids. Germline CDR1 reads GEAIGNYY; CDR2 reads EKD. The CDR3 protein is CACDTGGYSWDTRQMFF. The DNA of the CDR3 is TGTGCCTGCGACACTGGGGGATACTCCTGGGACACCCGACAGATGTTTTTC.

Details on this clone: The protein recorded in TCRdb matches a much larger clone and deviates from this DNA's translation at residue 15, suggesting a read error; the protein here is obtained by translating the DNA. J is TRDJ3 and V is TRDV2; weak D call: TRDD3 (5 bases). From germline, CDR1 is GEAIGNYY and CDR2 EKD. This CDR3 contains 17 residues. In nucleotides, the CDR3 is TGTGCCTGTGACACCGGTGGCGGACCCTGGGACACCCGACAGGTGTTTTTC. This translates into CACDTGGGPWDTRQVFF.